These T cell receptor beta chains were read from a single sample in a study of CD8 T cells in Susac syndrome. Each CDR3 protein gets one entry after TCRdb re-called the immunoSEQ multiplex PCR reads with MiXCR. The sample shows roughly 120,000 distinct CDR3 sequences, around 94% of them seen only once. Sequenced material: CD4+ T cells from PBMCs. Every receptor here comes from a human donor in good health. CDR3s include the opening cysteine and the closing phenylalanine or tryptophan. D genes are given only for firm matches. A row's size may be missing; if present it is once, few, many or a size class.

>TRBJ2-7|TRBV20-1|.|.
CSARVERTYEQYF
TGCAGTGCTAGAGTTGAGAGAACCTACGAGCAGTACTTC
>TRBJ1-4|TRBV12-3/TRBV12-4|.|.
CASSPGGHLNEKLFF
TGTGCCAGCAGTCCCGGGGGACACCTTAATGAAAAACTGTTTTTT
>TRBJ1-1|TRBV20-1|.|.
CSAIQNTEAFF
TGCAGTGCTATACAAAACACTGAAGCTTTCTTT
>TRBJ2-2|TRBV2|.|.
CASSGQINTGELFF
TGTGCCAGCAGTGGACAGATAAACACCGGGGAGCTGTTTTTT
>TRBJ2-3|TRBV7-2|.|.
CASSSPRADTQYF
TGTGCCAGCAGCTCCCCCAGAGCAGATACGCAGTATTTT
>TRBJ2-3|TRBV19|TRBD2|.
CASSIGGLAGYTDTQYF
TGTGCCAGTAGTATAGGAGGACTAGCGGGATACACAGATACGCAGTATTTT
>TRBJ1-2|TRBV9|.|.
CASTPGSDLYGYTF
TGTGCCAGCACTCCAGGGAGCGACCTCTATGGCTACACCTTC
>TRBJ1-4|TRBV6-6|TRBD1|.
CASSYRGQGTEKLFF
TGTGCCAGCAGTTACCGCGGACAGGGTACGGAAAAACTGTTTTTT
>TRBJ1-3|TRBV20-1|.|.
CSASLGTTGNTIYF
TGCAGTGCTAGTCTGGGGACAACTGGAAACACCATATATTTT
>TRBJ2-5|TRBV7-7|TRBD2|.
CASSPTGLAGEETQYF
TGTGCCAGCAGCCCGACCGGACTAGCGGGGGAAGAGACCCAGTACTTC
>TRBJ2-3|TRBV29-1|.|.
CSVLDRSSTDTQYF
TGCAGCGTACTGGACAGATCTAGCACAGATACGCAGTATTTT
>TRBJ2-7|TRBV6-6|TRBD1|.
CASSYSSGTGKDEQYF
TGTGCCAGCAGTTACTCGAGTGGGACAGGGAAGGACGAGCAGTACTTC
>TRBJ2-1|TRBV3-1|TRBD2|.
CASSQGTSVNNEQFF
TGTGCCAGCAGCCAGGGGACTAGCGTCAACAATGAGCAGTTCTTC
>TRBJ2-6|TRBV28|.|.
CASTPPNPNVLTF
TGTGCCAGCACCCCCCCTAATCCCAACGTCCTGACTTTC
>TRBJ1-5|TRBV5-1|.|.
CASSLGAAEPQHF
TGCGCCAGCAGCTTAGGGGCCGCGGAGCCCCAGCATTTT
>TRBJ1-2|TRBV7-2|.|few
CASSLRGHEDGYTF
TGTGCCAGCAGCTTACGAGGTCATGAGGATGGCTACACCTTC
>TRBJ2-5|TRBV7-9|TRBD1|.
CASSATGGQETQYF
TGTGCCAGCAGCGCGACAGGGGGGCAGGAGACCCAGTACTTC
>TRBJ1-2|TRBV7-9|.|.
CASSLALAPNYGYTF
TGTGCCAGCAGCTTAGCGCTGGCACCTAACTATGGCTACACCTTC
>TRBJ2-7|TRBV18|.|.
CASSQGIAVSYEQYF
TGTGCCAGCTCCCAGGGCATAGCGGTCTCCTACGAGCAGTACTTC
>TRBJ2-3|TRBV30|.|.
CAWSRLGTDTQYF
TGTGCCTGGAGCAGGCTTGGGACAGATACGCAGTATTTT
>TRBJ2-1|TRBV6-6|.|.
CASSSAGTPAYNEQFF
TGTGCCAGCAGTTCCGCCGGGACTCCTGCCTACAATGAGCAGTTCTTC
>TRBJ1-5|TRBV10-3|TRBD1|.
CAISEEGTGGDQPQHF
TGTGCCATCAGTGAGGAAGGGACAGGGGGCGATCAGCCCCAGCATTTT
>TRBJ2-5|TRBV4-1|TRBD2|.
CASSQAGTSGSQETQYF
TGCGCCAGCAGCCAAGCAGGGACCAGCGGGAGCCAAGAGACCCAGTACTTC
>TRBJ2-7|TRBV6-2/TRBV6-3|TRBD2|.
CASSYRHRGLAGIAYEQYF
TGTGCCAGCAGTTACCGTCATCGAGGACTAGCGGGAATCGCCTACGAGCAGTACTTC
>TRBJ2-5|TRBV2|.|.
CASSYISRQGETQYF
TGTGCCAGCAGCTATATATCACGGCAAGGAGAGACCCAGTACTTC
>TRBJ1-4|TRBV20-1|.|.
CSATRQTNEKLFF
TGCAGTGCTACTCGACAGACTAATGAAAAACTGTTTTTT
>TRBJ1-1|TRBV7-2|.|.
CASSTGRGNTEAFF
TGTGCCAGCAGTACAGGGAGGGGGAACACTGAAGCTTTCTTT
>TRBJ2-2|TRBV7-8|.|.
CASSRVGALNTGELFF
TGTGCCAGCAGCAGGGTCGGGGCTTTGAACACCGGGGAGCTGTTTTTT